The 7 T cell receptor beta chains below all came from one sample that was sequenced in a study of blood T cells in healthy people across ages. The use of a sample-barcoded 5' primer and a J-beta primer mix characterized a second PCR of roughly 7 to 11 cycles. TCRdb recomputed calls from the 5' RACE reads with MiXCR, one row per CDR3 protein. The data contain around 970,000 distinct CDR3 sequences, just over 50% of them singletons. The material sequenced was blood. These receptors originate from a woman aged 60-70 years in good health.

This clonotype showed up just a few times. V gene TRBV3-1 combines with J gene TRBJ1-2; D not resolved. This CDR3 is built from 13 residues. Germline V gives CDR1 LGHDT, CDR2 YNNKEL (reference sequence). Between the trimmed V and J ends, which lost 11 bases and 6 bases, there was a span of 19 bases. The CDR3 is CASAPSLRHGYTF. Written as DNA, the CDR3 is TGTGCCTCAGCCCCGAGCTTGCGGCATGGCTACACCTTC.

This clonotype was detected a few times. This chain uses TRBV4-2 with TRBJ2-7; 11 bases are shared with TRBD2. V was pared by 2 bases and J by 2 bases, with 8 bases of the junction left unmatched. Germline V CDR1 and CDR2: LGHNA, YNFKEQ. This CDR3 contains 17 residues. In nucleotides, the CDR3 is TGTGCCAGCAGCCAATCCTATGGGACTAGCGGTGCCTACGAGCAGTACTTC. It translates to CASSQSYGTSGAYEQYF.

This clonotype has a handful of counts. The chain is built from TRBV28 and TRBJ2-5; TRBD1 or TRBD2 may be the D gene (5 bases each). The J call may be in error: the DNA end matches TRBJ2-7 better. CDR3 length: 15 amino acids. Germline CDR1 and CDR2: MDHEN and SYDVKM. The CDR3 reads CASSLFGGNSYEQYF. The DNA of the CDR3 is TGTGCCAGCAGTTTATTTGGGGGAAACTCCTACGAGCAGTACTTC.

This clonotype has more than one count but fewer than ten. The J gene is TRBJ2-7, the V gene TRBV29-1; D call uncertain. V was clipped by 4 bases and J by 0 bases, with 13 bases between them. Germline V gene sequence: CDR1 SQVTM, CDR2 ANQGSEA. The CDR3 length is 14 residues. The DNA for the CDR3 is TGCAGCGTTGTGGGGATAAGGAGCTCCTACGAGCAGTACTTC. Its translation: CSVVGIRSSYEQYF.

The gene calls are TRBV27 and TRBJ2-1; 13 nucleotides line up with TRBD2. The CDR3 is 16 amino acids. Unmatched junction bases numbered 8, after V lost 5 bases and J lost 7 bases. The germline V gene encodes CDR1 MNHEY and CDR2 SMNVEV (reference sequence). CDR3 in DNA: TGTGCCAGCAGTGAACCGGGACTAGCGGGGCTGAATGAGCAGTTCTTC. It specifies CASSEPGLAGLNEQFF.

The V and J genes are TRBV29-1 and TRBJ1-5, with D unresolved. The CDR3 is 13 residues long. Germline CDR1 reads SQVTM; CDR2 reads ANQGSEA. Trimming removed 4 bases at V and 3 bases at J, with 10 bases between. The CDR3 DNA reads TGCAGCGTTGGGCAGAATTTCAATCAGCCCCAGCATTTT. Protein sequence: CSVGQNFNQPQHF.

The chain has TRBV5-6 and TRBJ2-1; D remains unclear. Trimming took 2 bases from V and 4 from J, leaving 10 bases between them. Germline loops: CDR1 SGHDT, CDR2 YYEEEE. This CDR3 has 14 residues. The CDR3 sequence: CASSLGRNYNEQFF. For the CDR3, the DNA is TGTGCCAGCAGCTTAGGCCGGAATTACAATGAGCAGTTCTTC.